This paragraph reports one T cell receptor (beta chain). Clones were read by immunoSEQ multiplex PCR, and TCRdb kept only the in-frame ones, dropping some. The sample has 500,000 to 850,000 clones; about 89% are singletons. The data belong to a study of shared T cell receptors in the human thymus. Germline V gives CDR1 MDHEN, CDR2 SYDVKM. The length of the CDR3 is 12 residues. V lost 3 bases, J lost 7 bases, and 9 bases lay in between. These same data were also listed under a study on human thymus T cells. This second study says: Healthy Finnish infants undergoing corrective surgery for congenital heart defects were used as donors. Thymic samples were excised during corrective heart operations. Across thymic and blood repertoires, the usage of V and J genes appeared to be biased. Unrelated individuals reportedly shared highly overlapping thymic TCR repertoires.

Sequences were obtained from thymocytes. The chain has TRBV28 and TRBJ1-2, with D uncertain. The sequence came from a boy younger than two with a congenital heart defect. CDR3 nucleotides: TGTGCCAGCAGTTTGAGGGATGGTGGCTACACCTTC. Its protein product is CASSLRDGGYTF.